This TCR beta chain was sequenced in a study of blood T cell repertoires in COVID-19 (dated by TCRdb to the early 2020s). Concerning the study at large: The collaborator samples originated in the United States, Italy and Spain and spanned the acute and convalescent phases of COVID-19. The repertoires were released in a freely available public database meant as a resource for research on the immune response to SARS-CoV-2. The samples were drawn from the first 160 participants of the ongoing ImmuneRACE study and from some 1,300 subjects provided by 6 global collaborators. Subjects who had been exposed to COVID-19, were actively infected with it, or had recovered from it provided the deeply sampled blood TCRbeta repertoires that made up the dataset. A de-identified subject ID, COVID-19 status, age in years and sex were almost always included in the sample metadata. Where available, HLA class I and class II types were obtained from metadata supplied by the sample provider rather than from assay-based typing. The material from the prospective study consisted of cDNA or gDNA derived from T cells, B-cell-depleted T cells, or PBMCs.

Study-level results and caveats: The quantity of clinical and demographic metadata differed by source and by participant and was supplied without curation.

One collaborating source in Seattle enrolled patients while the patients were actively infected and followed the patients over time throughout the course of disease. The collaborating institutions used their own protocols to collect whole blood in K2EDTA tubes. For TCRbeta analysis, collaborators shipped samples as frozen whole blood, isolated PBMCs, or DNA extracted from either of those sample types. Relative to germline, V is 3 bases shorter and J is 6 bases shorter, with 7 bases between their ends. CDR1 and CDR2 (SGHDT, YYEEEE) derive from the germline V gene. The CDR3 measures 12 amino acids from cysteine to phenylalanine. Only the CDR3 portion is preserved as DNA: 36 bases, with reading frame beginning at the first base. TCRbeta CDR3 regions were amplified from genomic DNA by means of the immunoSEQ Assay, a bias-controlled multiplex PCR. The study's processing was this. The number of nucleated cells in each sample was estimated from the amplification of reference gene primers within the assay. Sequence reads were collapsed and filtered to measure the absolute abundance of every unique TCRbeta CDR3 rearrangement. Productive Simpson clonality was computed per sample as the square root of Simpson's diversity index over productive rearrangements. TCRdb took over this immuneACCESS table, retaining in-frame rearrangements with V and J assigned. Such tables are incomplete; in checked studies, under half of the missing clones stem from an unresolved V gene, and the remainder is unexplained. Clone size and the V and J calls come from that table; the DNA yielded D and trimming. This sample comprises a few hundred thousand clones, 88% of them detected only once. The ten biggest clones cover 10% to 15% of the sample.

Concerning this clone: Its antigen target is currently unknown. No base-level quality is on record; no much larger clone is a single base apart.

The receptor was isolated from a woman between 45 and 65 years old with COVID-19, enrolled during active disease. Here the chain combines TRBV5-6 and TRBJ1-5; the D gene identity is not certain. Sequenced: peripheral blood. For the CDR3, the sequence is CASSSLGQPQHF. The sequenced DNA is TGTGCCAGCAGCTCACTAGGTCAGCCCCAGCATTTT. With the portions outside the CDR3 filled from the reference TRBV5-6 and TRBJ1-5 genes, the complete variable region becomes DAGVTQSPTHLIKTRGQQVTLRCSPKSGHDTVSWYQQALGQGPQFIFQYYEEEERQRGNFPDRFSGHQFPNYSSELNVNALLLGDSALYLCASSSLGQPQHFGDGTRLSIL.